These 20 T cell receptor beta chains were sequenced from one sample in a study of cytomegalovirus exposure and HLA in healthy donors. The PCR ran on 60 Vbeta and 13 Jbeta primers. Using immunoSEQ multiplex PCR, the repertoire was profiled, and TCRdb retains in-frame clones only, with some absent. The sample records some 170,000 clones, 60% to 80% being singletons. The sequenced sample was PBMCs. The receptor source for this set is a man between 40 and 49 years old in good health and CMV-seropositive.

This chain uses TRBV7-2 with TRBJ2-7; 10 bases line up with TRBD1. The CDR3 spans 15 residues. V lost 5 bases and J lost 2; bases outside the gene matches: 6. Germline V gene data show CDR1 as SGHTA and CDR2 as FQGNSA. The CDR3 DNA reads TGTGCCAGCAGCCTACGGACAGGGGGGACCTACGAGCAGTACTTC. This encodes CASSLRTGGTYEQYF.

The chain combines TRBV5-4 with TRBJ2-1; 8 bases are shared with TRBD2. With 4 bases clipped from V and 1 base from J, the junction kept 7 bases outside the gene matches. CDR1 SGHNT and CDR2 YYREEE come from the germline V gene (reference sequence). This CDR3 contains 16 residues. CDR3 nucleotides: TGTGCCAGCAGCCCCAAGCGGGAGACGTCCTACAATGAGCAGTTCTTC. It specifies CASSPKRETSYNEQFF.

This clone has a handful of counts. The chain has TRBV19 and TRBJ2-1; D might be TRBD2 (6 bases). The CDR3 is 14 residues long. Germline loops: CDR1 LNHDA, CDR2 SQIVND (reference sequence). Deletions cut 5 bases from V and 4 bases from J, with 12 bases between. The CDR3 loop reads CASSPGLVYNEQFF. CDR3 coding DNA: TGTGCCAGTAGTCCGGGACTGGTATACAATGAGCAGTTCTTC.

The CDR3 nucleotides are TGCGCCAGCAGTGAGTCAGCGGCTGCAGATACGCAGTATTTT. Translating gives CASSESAAADTQYF. The chain links TRBV10-1 to TRBJ2-3, with D maybe TRBD2 (5 bases). The CDR3 spans 14 residues. Trimming left V 0 bases short and J 4 bases short, with 8 bases between. Germline values: CDR1 WNHNN, CDR2 SYGVQD (reference sequence).

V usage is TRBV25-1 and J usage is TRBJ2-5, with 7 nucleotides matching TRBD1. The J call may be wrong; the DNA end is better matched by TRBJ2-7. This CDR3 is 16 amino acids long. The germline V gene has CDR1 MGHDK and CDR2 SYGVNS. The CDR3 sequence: CASSPRPGTVTYEQYF. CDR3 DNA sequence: TGTGCCAGCAGTCCCCGCCCCGGGACAGTAACGTACGAGCAGTACTTC.

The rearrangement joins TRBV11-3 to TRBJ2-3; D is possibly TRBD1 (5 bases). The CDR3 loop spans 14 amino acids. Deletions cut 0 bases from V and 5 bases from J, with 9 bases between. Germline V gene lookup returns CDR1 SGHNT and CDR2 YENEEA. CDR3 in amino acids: CASSLEQARDTQYF. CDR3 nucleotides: TGTGCCAGCAGCTTAGAACAGGCTAGAGATACGCAGTATTTT.

CDR3 loop: CASNTGFSGNTIYF. The CDR3 region has the DNA TGTGCCAGTAATACAGGGTTCTCTGGAAACACCATATATTTT. The chain links TRBV2 to TRBJ1-3; D is possibly TRBD1 (6 bases). The CDR3 is made up of 14 amino acids. Germline V gene lookup returns CDR1 SNHLY and CDR2 FYNNEI. V was shortened by 9 bases and J by 0 bases, with 12 bases between the two germline ends.

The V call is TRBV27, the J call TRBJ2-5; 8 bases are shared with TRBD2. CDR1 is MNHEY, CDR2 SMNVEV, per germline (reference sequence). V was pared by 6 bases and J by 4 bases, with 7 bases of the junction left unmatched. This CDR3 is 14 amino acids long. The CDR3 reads CASRSEAGAETQYF. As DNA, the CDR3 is TGTGCCAGCAGGTCCGAAGCGGGGGCAGAGACCCAGTACTTC.

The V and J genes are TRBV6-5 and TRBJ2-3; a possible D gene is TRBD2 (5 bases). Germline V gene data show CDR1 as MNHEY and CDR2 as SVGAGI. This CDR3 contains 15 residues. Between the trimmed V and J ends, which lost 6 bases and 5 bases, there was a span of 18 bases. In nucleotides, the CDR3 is TGTGCCAGCAGCCGACACCCGGACCGGGGAGATACGCAGTATTTT. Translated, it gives CASSRHPDRGDTQYF.

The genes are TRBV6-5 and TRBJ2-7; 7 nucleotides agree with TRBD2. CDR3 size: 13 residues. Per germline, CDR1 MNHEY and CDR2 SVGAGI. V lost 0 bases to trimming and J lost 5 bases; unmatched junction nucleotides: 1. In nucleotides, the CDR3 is TGTGCCAGCAGTTACTCCGGGACTAACGAGCAGTACTTC. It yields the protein CASSYSGTNEQYF.

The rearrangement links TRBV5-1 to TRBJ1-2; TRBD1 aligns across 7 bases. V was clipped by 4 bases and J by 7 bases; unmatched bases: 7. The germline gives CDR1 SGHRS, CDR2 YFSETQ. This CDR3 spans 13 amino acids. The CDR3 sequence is CASSPDRMGGYTF. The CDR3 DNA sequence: TGCGCCAGCAGCCCGGACAGGATGGGTGGCTACACCTTC.

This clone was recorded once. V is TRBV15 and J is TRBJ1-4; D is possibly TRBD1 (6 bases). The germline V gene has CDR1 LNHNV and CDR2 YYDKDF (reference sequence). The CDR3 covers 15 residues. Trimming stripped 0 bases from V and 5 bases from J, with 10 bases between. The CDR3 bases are TGTGCCACCAGCAGAGAGCGGGGGACAAATGAAAAACTGTTTTTT. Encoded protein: CATSRERGTNEKLFF.

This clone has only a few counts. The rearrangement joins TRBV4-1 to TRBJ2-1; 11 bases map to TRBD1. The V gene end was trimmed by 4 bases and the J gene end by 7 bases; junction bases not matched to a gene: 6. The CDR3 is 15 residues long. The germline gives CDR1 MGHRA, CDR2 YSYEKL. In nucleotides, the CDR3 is TGCGCCAGCAGCCCCGGACAGGGGGCAAAGAATGAGCAGTTCTTC. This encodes CASSPGQGAKNEQFF.

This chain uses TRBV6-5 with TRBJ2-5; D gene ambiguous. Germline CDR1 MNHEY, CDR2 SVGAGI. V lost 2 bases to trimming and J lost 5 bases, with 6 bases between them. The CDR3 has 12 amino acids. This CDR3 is CASSYGGETQYF. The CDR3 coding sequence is TGTGCCAGCAGTTACGGTGGCGAGACCCAGTACTTC.

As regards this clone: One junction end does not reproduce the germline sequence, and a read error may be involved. The CDR3 loop is CASSSNPGQSVSGANGLTF. CDR3 nucleotides: TGTGCCAGCAGCTCCAACCCGGGACAATCCGTCTCTGGGGCCAACGGCCTGACTTTC. The chain combines TRBV7-9 with TRBJ2-6; D is possibly TRBD1 (6 bases). Germline V gene sequence: CDR1 SEHNR, CDR2 FQNEAQ (reference sequence). The CDR3 extends over 19 amino acids.

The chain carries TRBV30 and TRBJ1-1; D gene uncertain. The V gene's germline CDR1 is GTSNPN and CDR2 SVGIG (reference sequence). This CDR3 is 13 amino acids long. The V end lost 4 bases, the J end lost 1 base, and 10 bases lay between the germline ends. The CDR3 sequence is CAWTAGWNTEAFF. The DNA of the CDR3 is TGTGCCTGGACAGCGGGCTGGAACACTGAAGCTTTCTTT.

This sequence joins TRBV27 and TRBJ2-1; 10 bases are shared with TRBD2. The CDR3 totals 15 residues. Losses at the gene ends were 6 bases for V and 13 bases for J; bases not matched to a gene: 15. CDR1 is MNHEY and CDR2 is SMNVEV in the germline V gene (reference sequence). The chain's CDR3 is CASSPTGLAALVQFF. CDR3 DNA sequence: TGTGCCAGCAGCCCCACCGGACTAGCGGCCCTAGTTCAGTTCTTC.

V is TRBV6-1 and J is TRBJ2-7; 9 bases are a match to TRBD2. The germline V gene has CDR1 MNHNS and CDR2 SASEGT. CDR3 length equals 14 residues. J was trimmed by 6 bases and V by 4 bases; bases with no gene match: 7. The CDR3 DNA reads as TGTGCCAGCAGTGGTCTCGGGACTAGCAGCGAGCAGTACTTC. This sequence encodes CASSGLGTSSEQYF.

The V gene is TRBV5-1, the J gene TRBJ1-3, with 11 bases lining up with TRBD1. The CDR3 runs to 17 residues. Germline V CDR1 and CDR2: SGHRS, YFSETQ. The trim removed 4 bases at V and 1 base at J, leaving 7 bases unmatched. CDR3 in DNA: TGCGCCAGCAGCGAACGGACAGGGGGCGCTTCTGGAAACACCATATATTTT. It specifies CASSERTGGASGNTIYF.

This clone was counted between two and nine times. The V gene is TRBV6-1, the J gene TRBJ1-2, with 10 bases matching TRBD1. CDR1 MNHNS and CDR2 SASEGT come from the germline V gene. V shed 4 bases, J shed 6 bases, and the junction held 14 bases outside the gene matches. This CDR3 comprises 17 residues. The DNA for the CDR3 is TGTGCCAGCAGTGGCCTCAGATCGGGGACAGGGGAGAATGGCTACACCTTC. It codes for CASSGLRSGTGENGYTF.